These 6 T cell receptor beta chains share one sample of origin, sequenced in a study of control samples from healthy donors and cancer patients. TCRdb's table, derived via immunoSEQ multiplex PCR, lists solely in-frame clones and lacks some. The data show some 120,000 clones, with 80% to 90% seen just once and about 1.1% held by the top ten. Sequences were obtained from PBMCs. Every receptor here comes from a woman aged 45-65 years with colorectal cancer.

This chain joins TRBV7-9 and TRBJ2-1; D is uncertain. CDR1 is SEHNR, CDR2 FQNEAQ, per germline (reference sequence). CDR3 length: 13 amino acids. Trimming cost V 2 bases and J 5 bases, with 7 bases left between them. This chain's CDR3 is CASSLSQNNEQFF. As DNA, the CDR3 is TGTGCCAGCAGCTTAAGTCAAAACAATGAGCAGTTCTTC.

J is TRBJ2-5 and V is TRBV28; TRBD1 agrees at 7 bases. Germline-derived CDR1 and CDR2 are MDHEN and SYDVKM. Trimming took 4 bases from V and 2 from J; bases not matched to a gene: 7. The CDR3 is made up of 15 amino acids. CDR3 sequence reads: CASSSSGTAQETQYF. In nucleotides, the CDR3 is TGTGCCAGCAGTTCCTCCGGGACAGCACAAGAGACCCAGTACTTC.

The chain recombines TRBV27 with TRBJ2-5; 9 nucleotides line up with TRBD1. The germline V gene has CDR1 MNHEY and CDR2 SMNVEV (reference sequence). V shed 6 bases, J shed 2 bases, and the junction held 7 bases outside the gene matches. The CDR3 has 15 residues. The CDR3 here is CASRSGQGRQETQYF. CDR3 nucleotide sequence: TGTGCCAGCAGATCGGGACAGGGTAGGCAAGAGACCCAGTACTTC.

The chain uses TRBV5-4 and TRBJ1-2; D perhaps matches TRBD1 (6 bases). There are 16 residues in the CDR3. Germline CDR1 reads SGHNT; CDR2 reads YYREEE (reference sequence). V lost 4 bases and J 3 bases, leaving 19 bases between the germline ends. The CDR3 DNA sequence: TGTGCCAGCAGCCCCGAGGTATGGGGGGCTGACTATGGCTACACCTTC. Its protein product is CASSPEVWGADYGYTF.

V gene TRBV30 combines with J gene TRBJ1-1, with D unclear. The CDR3 sequence is 13 residues long. CDR1 and CDR2 from the germline V gene are GTSNPN and SVGIG (reference sequence). Trimming stripped 5 bases from V and 7 bases from J, with 17 bases between. The CDR3 protein is CAWLFDPGDEAFF. Here the CDR3 DNA reads TGTGCCTGGCTGTTCGACCCCGGGGATGAAGCTTTCTTT.

The chain recombines TRBV9 with TRBJ2-7, with 13 positions matching TRBD2. Trimming at V came to 4 bases and at J to 5 bases, leaving 12 bases not matched to a gene. The CDR3 has 17 residues. Germline V CDR1 and CDR2: SGDLS, YYNGEE. CDR3 amino acids: CASSSDPGLAGENEQYF. CDR3 nucleotide sequence: TGTGCCAGCAGCTCAGACCCAGGACTAGCGGGAGAGAACGAGCAGTACTTC. Full variable domain (outside the CDR3, taken from reference TRBV9 and TRBJ2-7): DSGVTQTPKHLITATGQRVTLRCSPRSGDLSVYWYQQSLDQGLQFLIQYYNGEERAKGNILERFSAQQFPDLHSELNLSSLELGDSALYFCASSSDPGLAGENEQYFGPGTRLTVT.